These 16 T cell receptor beta chains were sequenced from one sample in a study of cytomegalovirus exposure and HLA in healthy donors. Method: immunoSEQ multiplex PCR; TCRdb's copy keeps in-frame clones and lacks some. The table records 250,000 or so clones, about 88% of them present only once. Source material: PBMCs. These receptors originate from a man younger than 30 in good health and CMV-seropositive.

This clone has just a few counts. This chain's CDR3 is CASKIVLSISGELFF. In DNA, the CDR3 is TGTGCCAGCAAGATAGTATTGAGTATATCCGGGGAGCTGTTTTTT. V and J are TRBV6-5 and TRBJ2-2; D unresolved. The CDR3 contains 15 residues. CDR1 is MNHEY, CDR2 SVGAGI, per germline. Trimming took 7 bases from V and 6 from J, leaving 18 bases between them.

CDR3 in DNA: TGTGCCAGCAGTTTGACAGGGGGCAGCTCTGAAGCTTTCTTT. Its translation is CASSLTGGSSEAFF. The gene calls are TRBV7-9 and TRBJ1-1, with TRBD1 identical over 10 bases. CDR3 size: 14 residues. The germline gives CDR1 SEHNR, CDR2 FQNEAQ (reference sequence). J lost 6 bases, V lost 6 bases, and 7 bases had no gene match.

This clone has only one observation. V usage is TRBV28 and J usage is TRBJ2-7, with 8 bases lining up with TRBD1. Germline V gene lookup returns CDR1 MDHEN and CDR2 SYDVKM. The CDR3 runs to 15 residues. V shed 3 bases, J shed 0 bases, and the junction held 4 bases outside the gene matches. CDR3 protein: CASSLADRVSYEQYF. In DNA form, the CDR3 reads TGTGCCAGCAGTTTGGCGGACAGGGTCTCCTACGAGCAGTACTTC.

V usage is TRBV7-9 and J usage is TRBJ2-3, with 13 positions matching TRBD2. In germline, CDR1 is SEHNR, CDR2 FQNEAQ (reference sequence). The V and J ends lost 5 bases and 4 bases, in that order; junction bases with no gene match: 6. This CDR3 is built from 16 residues. CDR3 loop: CASSPLAGGAADTQYF. The CDR3 bases are TGTGCCAGCAGCCCACTAGCGGGAGGGGCGGCAGATACGCAGTATTTT.

This clone has just a few counts. This chain links TRBV5-1 with TRBJ2-7; D gene unclear. With 0 bases removed from V and 7 bases from J, the gap between germline ends came to 5 bases. CDR1 SGHRS and CDR2 YFSETQ come from the germline V gene. The CDR3 runs to 11 residues. The CDR3 here is CASSLDGEQYF. In DNA form, the CDR3 reads TGCGCCAGCAGCTTGGACGGAGAGCAGTACTTC.

This clone was detected once. V and J are TRBV5-1 and TRBJ2-7; 8 bases are shared with TRBD2. The germline gives CDR1 SGHRS, CDR2 YFSETQ. The ends lost 1 base at V and 2 bases at J; junction bases unmatched: 2. The CDR3 is made up of 14 amino acids. CDR3 region: CASSLIAGPYEQYF. In nucleotides, the CDR3 is TGCGCCAGCAGCTTGATAGCGGGACCCTACGAGCAGTACTTC.

This chain connects TRBV18 to TRBJ1-1, with D tentatively TRBD1 (6 bases). V was trimmed by 5 bases and J by 5 bases, leaving 18 bases between them. This CDR3 spans 15 amino acids. Germline loops: CDR1 KGHSH, CDR2 LQKENI. The chain's CDR3 is CASSSGGRVGTEAFF. The CDR3 coding sequence is TGTGCCAGCTCATCCGGGGGCCGGGTAGGGACTGAAGCTTTCTTT.

The rearrangement uses TRBV28 and TRBJ2-3, with 7 bases lining up with TRBD1. Germline CDR1 MDHEN, CDR2 SYDVKM. This CDR3 has 15 amino acids. The V gene end was trimmed by 6 bases and the J gene end by 5 bases; junction bases not matched to a gene: 11. CDR3 in DNA: TGTGCCAGCAGGACCGGACAGGTACCTAAAGATACGCAGTATTTT. It specifies CASRTGQVPKDTQYF. Drawing the rest from reference TRBV28 and TRBJ2-3, the complete variable domain is DVKVTQSSRYLVKRTGEKVFLECVQDMDHENMFWYRQDPGLGLRLIYFSYDVKMKEKGDIPEGYSVSREKKERFSLILESASTNQTSMYLCASRTGQVPKDTQYFGPGTRLTVL.

The rearrangement uses TRBV5-1 and TRBJ2-2; 7 nucleotides agree with TRBD1. The CDR3 covers 15 residues. J gave up 3 bases and V 2 bases, and 4 bases lay outside the gene matches. Germline CDR1 is SGHRS and CDR2 is YFSETQ. The CDR3, as DNA: TGCGCCAGCAGCTTAGATACAGGGGACACCGGGGAGCTGTTTTTT. Translating gives CASSLDTGDTGELFF.

V and J are TRBV7-6 and TRBJ2-5; D is unresolved. Germline assignment: CDR1 SGHVS and CDR2 FNYEAQ. The V end was cut by 5 bases, the J end by 1 base, with 11 bases between. This CDR3 contains 14 residues. CDR3 coding DNA: TGTGCCAGCAGCGAAAACAGCGCCCAAGAGACCCAGTACTTC. Encoded protein: CASSENSAQETQYF.

The gene calls are TRBV10-3 and TRBJ1-2; 11 nucleotides agree with TRBD1. This CDR3 contains 14 residues. Losses at the gene ends were 6 bases for V and 7 bases for J; bases not matched to a gene: 7. CDR1 and CDR2 from the germline V gene are ENHRY and SYGVKD. The CDR3, as DNA: TGTGCCATCAGGGGGGGACAGGGGGAACGTGGCTACACCTTC. As protein: CAIRGGQGERGYTF.

This clone showed up just once. The chain is built from TRBV27 and TRBJ2-1, with 7 positions matching TRBD2. V lost 8 bases and J lost 7; bases outside the gene matches: 8. CDR3 size: 13 residues. Germline lookup yields CDR1 MNHEY and CDR2 SMNVEV (reference sequence). CDR3 amino acids: CASGSAGVNEQFF. The CDR3 DNA sequence: TGTGCCAGCGGGTCTGCGGGAGTTAATGAGCAGTTCTTC.

The chain links TRBV5-4 to TRBJ2-1, with a tentative D call TRBD1 (6 bases). V shed 7 bases and J shed 0 bases, with 11 bases lying between them. Germline V gene sequence: CDR1 SGHNT, CDR2 YYREEE (reference sequence). The CDR3 spans 14 residues. For the CDR3, the DNA is TGTGCCAGCCGTCAGGGGAGCTCCTACAATGAGCAGTTCTTC. Its translation: CASRQGSSYNEQFF.

The chain recombines TRBV18 with TRBJ2-5, with 10 bases matching TRBD2. Per the germline V gene, CDR1 is KGHSH and CDR2 is LQKENI. V lost 3 bases and J lost 3; bases outside the gene matches: 13. The CDR3 is 18 amino acids. The CDR3 spells CASSPNSLLAGAEETQYF. The CDR3 DNA sequence: TGTGCCAGCTCACCTAATTCTCTTCTAGCGGGAGCGGAAGAGACCCAGTACTTC.

V gene TRBV6-4 combines with J gene TRBJ2-1; unclear D gene. CDR1 MRHNA and CDR2 SNTAGT come from the germline V gene. The V and J ends lost 6 bases and 7 bases respectively, with 7 bases between them. This CDR3 comprises 11 residues. The chain's CDR3 is CASRGWNEQFF. In DNA, the CDR3 is TGTGCCAGCAGGGGTTGGAATGAGCAGTTCTTC.

This rearrangement joins TRBV10-3 to TRBJ2-3; 8 nucleotides align to TRBD2. Germline CDR1 is ENHRY and CDR2 is SYGVKD. The junction had 9 bases not matched to a gene; V was cut back by 7 bases and J by 6 bases. This CDR3 is 14 amino acids long. CDR3 residues: CAINREGPVDTQYF. DNA of the CDR3: TGTGCCATCAATCGGGAGGGTCCAGTGGATACGCAGTATTTT.